The rows below give T cell receptor beta chains drawn from one sample of a study of beta chain features in type 1 diabetes. Some clones are missing from TCRdb's copy, which holds only in-frame ones; the method was immunoSEQ multiplex PCR. This table has under 250,000 clones, 11% to 15% appearing once. The sample was naive CD4+ T cells from blood. The source is a woman in her 40s in good health. CDR3s include the opening cysteine and the closing phenylalanine or tryptophan.

V	J	length	CDR3
TRBV6-1	TRBJ1-2	13	CASSSRQLYGYTF
TRBV6-6	TRBJ1-1	14	CASNHAGGGTEAFF
TRBV7-8	TRBJ2-5	16	CASSAGVREGKETQYF
TRBV4-2	TRBJ2-3	16	CASSLSGTGGTDTQYF
TRBV25-1	TRBJ2-3	13	CASKLAGADTQYF
TRBV27	TRBJ1-2	17	CASSPNLSGTGSYGYTF
TRBV28	TRBJ1-6	16	CASSLYGGLVDSPLHF
TRBV2	TRBJ2-5	14	CASIYDRQGREQYF
TRBV11-2	TRBJ2-7	15	CASSLGGGGPYEQYF
TRBV7-2	TRBJ2-1	15	CASTPSGGLEHEQFF
TRBV5-1	TRBJ2-5	14	CASSLVWGKETQYF
TRBV6-5	TRBJ1-2	13	CASSVPGNYGYTF
TRBV9	TRBJ2-7	14	CASSADSHSYEQYF
TRBV6-5	TRBJ1-6	15	CASRPTGIGNSPLHF
TRBV5-1	TRBJ2-3	15	CASSFGHASTDTQYF
TRBV5-1	TRBJ2-2	16	CASSLGPGRGTGELFF
TRBV5-5	TRBJ2-7	16	CASSLVSSGGLYEQYF
TRBV5-4	TRBJ2-7	13	CASSPYRGYEQYF
TRBV19	TRBJ1-2	14	CASINRGGSYGYTF
TRBV5-4	TRBJ2-7	13	CASSLAGTYEQYF
TRBV18	TRBJ2-7	14	CASSPATGNSEQYF
TRBV11-2	TRBJ1-1	13	CASSLVKNTEAFF
TRBV18	TRBJ1-5	13	CASSPSQEEPQHF
TRBV5-6	TRBJ1-5	15	CASSGGTGGNQPQHF
TRBV7-2	TRBJ2-5	15	CASSFRGGRGETQYF
TRBV29-1	TRBJ1-4	13	CSVGAGSNEKLFF
TRBV5-1	TRBJ1-5	15	CASSLNGGEYQPQHF
TRBV2	TRBJ1-1	14	CASSVEGGDTEAFF
TRBV7-2	TRBJ1-2	15	CASSPDRGGNYGYTF
TRBV19	TRBJ1-2	14	CASWDRWAPNGYTF
TRBV6-5	TRBJ1-1	14	CASKGVRAGTEAFF
TRBV7-9	TRBJ2-3	11	CASSGGGSQYF
TRBV18	TRBJ1-1	16	CASSPPGTGGDSEAFF